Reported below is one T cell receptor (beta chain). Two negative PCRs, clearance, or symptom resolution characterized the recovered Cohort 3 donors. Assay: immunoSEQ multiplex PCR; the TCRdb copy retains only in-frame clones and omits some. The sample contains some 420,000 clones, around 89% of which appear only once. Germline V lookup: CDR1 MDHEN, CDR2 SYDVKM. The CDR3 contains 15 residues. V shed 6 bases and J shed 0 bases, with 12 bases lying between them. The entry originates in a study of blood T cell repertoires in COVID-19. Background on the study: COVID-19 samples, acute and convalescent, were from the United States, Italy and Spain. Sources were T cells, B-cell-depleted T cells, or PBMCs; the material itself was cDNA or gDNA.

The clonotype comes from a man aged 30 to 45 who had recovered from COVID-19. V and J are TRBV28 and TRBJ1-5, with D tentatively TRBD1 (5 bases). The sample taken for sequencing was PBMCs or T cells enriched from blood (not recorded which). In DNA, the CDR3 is TGTGCCAGCAGACTCGGACATCTTAGCAATCAGCCCCAGCATTTT. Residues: CASRLGHLSNQPQHF.